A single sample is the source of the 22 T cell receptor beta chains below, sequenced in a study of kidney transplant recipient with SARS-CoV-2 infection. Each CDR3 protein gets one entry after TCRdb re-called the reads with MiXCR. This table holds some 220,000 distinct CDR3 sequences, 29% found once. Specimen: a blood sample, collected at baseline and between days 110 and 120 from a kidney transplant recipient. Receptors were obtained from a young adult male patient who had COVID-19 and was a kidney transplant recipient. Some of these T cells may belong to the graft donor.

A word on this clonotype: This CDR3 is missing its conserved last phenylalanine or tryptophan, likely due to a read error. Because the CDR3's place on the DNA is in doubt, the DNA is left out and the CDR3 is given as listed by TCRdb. The CDR3 region is CASRREIATVMQDTQYL. The chain joins TRBV21-1 to TRBJ2-3. TRBV21-1 is marked as a pseudogene. The CDR3 has 17 residues if both end residues are counted.

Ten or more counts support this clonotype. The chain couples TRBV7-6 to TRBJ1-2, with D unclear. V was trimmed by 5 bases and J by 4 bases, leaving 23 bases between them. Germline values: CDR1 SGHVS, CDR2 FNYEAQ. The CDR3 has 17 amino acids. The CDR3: CASSIRPESRKTYGYTF. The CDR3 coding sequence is TGTGCCAGCAGCATTCGTCCTGAATCTCGAAAGACCTATGGCTACACCTTC.

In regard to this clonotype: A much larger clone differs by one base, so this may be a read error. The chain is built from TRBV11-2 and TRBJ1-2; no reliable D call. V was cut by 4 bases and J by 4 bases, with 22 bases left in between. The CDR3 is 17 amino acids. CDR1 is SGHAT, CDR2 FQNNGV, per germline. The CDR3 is CASSCLGTSGKTYGYTF. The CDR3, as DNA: TGTGCCAGCAGCTGCTTGGGAACAAGCGGAAAGACCTATGGCTACACCTTC.

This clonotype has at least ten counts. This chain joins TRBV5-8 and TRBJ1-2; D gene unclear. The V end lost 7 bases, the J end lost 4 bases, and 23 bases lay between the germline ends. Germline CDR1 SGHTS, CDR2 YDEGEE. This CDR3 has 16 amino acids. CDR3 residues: CASCAAHPRKTYGYTF. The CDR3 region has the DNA TGTGCCAGCTGTGCCGCTCATCCACGAAAGACCTATGGCTACACCTTC. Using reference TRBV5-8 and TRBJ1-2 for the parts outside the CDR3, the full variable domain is EAGVTQSPTHLIKTRGQQATLRCSPISGHTSVYWYQQALGLGLQFLLWYDEGEERNRGNFPPRFSGRQFPNYSSELNVNALELEDSALYLCASCAAHPRKTYGYTFGSGTRLTVV.

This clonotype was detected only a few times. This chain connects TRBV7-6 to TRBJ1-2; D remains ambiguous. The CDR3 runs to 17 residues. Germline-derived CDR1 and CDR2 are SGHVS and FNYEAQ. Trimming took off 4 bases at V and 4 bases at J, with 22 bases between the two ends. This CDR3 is CASSCSGESRKTYGYTF. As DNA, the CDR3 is TGTGCCAGCAGCTGCTCAGGTGAATCTCGAAAGACCTATGGCTACACCTTC.

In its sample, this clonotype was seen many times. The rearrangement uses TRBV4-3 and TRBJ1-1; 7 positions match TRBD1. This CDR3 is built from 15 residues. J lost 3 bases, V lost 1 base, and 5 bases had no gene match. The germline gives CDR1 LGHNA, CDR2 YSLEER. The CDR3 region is CASSQGDRVDTEAFF. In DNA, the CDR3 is TGCGCCAGCAGCCAAGGTGACAGGGTAGACACTGAAGCTTTCTTT.

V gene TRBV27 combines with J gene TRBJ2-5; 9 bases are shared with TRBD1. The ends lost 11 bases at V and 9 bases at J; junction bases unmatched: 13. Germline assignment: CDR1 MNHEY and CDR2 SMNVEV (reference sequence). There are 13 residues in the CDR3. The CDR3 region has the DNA TGTGCCTGCGCCGGGACAGGGTGGGGGGCCCAGTACTTC. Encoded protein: CACAGTGWGAQYF.

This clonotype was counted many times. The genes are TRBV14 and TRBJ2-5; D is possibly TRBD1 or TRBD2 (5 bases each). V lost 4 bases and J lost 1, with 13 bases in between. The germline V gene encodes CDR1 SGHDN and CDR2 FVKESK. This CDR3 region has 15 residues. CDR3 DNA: TGTGCCAGCAGCCCTAGCTGGGGCTCCCAAGAGACCCAGTACTTC. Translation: CASSPSWGSQETQYF.

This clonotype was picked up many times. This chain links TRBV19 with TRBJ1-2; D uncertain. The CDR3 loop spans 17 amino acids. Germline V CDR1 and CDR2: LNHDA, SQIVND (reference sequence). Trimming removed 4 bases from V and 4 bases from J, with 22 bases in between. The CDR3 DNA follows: TGTGCCAGTAGTAGGTTCGCGACAAATCGAAAGACCTATGGCTACACCTTC. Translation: CASSRFATNRKTYGYTF. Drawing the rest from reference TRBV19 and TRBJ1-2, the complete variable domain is DGGITQSPKYLFRKEGQNVTLSCEQNLNHDAMYWYRQDPGQGLRLIYYSQIVNDFQKGDIAEGYSVSREKKESFPLTVTSAQKNPTAFYLCASSRFATNRKTYGYTFGSGTRLTVV.

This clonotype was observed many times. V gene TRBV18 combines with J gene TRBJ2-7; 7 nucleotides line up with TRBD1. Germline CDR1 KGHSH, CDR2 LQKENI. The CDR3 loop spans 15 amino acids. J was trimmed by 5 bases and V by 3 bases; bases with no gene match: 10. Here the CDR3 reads CASSPTGAAEDEQYF. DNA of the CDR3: TGTGCCAGCTCACCTACAGGGGCCGCGGAAGACGAGCAGTACTTC.

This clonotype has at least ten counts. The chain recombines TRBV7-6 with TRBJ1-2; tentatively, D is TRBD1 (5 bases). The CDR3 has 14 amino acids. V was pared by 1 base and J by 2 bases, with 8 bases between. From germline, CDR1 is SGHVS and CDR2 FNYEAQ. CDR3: CASSLGGRNYGYTF. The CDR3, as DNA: TGTGCCAGCAGCTTAGGGGGGAGAAACTATGGCTACACCTTC.

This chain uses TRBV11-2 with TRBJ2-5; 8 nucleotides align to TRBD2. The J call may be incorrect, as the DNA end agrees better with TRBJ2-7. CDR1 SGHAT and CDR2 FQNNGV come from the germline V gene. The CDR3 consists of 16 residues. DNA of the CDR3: TGTGCCAGCAGCCGCTTTACTAGCGGTCCTACCTACGAGCAGTACTTC. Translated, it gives CASSRFTSGPTYEQYF.

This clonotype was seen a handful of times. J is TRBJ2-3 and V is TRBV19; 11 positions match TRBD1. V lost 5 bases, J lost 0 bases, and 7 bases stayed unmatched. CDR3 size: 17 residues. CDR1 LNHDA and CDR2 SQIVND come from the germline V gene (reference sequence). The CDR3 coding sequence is TGTGCCAGTAGTCCCGGGACAGGGGGTTCTAGCACAGATACGCAGTATTTT. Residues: CASSPGTGGSSTDTQYF. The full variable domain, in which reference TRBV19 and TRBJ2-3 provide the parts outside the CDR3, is DGGITQSPKYLFRKEGQNVTLSCEQNLNHDAMYWYRQDPGQGLRLIYYSQIVNDFQKGDIAEGYSVSREKKESFPLTVTSAQKNPTAFYLCASSPGTGGSSTDTQYFGPGTRLTVL.

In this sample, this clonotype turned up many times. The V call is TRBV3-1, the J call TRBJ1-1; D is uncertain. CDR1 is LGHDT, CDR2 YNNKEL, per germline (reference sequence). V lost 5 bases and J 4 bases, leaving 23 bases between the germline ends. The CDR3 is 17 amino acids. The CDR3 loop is CASSSDAPISIRTEAFF. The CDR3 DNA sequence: TGTGCCAGCAGCTCAGATGCTCCCATTTCAATTCGCACTGAAGCTTTCTTT.

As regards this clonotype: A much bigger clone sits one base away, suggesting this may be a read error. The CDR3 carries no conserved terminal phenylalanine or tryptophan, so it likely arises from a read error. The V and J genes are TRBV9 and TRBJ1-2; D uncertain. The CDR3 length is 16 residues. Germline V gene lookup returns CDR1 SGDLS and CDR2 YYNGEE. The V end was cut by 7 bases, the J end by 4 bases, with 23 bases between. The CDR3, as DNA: TGTGCCAGCGGTAATACGTACTCAAGAAAGACCTATGGCTACACCTCC. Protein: CASGNTYSRKTYGYTS.

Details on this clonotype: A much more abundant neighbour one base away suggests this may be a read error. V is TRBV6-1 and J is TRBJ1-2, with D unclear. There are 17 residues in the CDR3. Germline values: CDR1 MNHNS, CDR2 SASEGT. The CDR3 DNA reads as TGTGCCGGCAGTCTTATGACCTCTATGCGAAAGACCTATGGCTACACCTTC. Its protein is CAGSLMTSMRKTYGYTF.

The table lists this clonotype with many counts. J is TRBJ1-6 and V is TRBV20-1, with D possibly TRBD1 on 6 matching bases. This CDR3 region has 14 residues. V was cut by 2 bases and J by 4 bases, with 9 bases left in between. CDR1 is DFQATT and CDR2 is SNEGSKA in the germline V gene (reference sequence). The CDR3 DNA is TGCAGTGCTAGACGACAGGTTTATAATTCACCCCTCCACTTT. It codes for CSARRQVYNSPLHF.

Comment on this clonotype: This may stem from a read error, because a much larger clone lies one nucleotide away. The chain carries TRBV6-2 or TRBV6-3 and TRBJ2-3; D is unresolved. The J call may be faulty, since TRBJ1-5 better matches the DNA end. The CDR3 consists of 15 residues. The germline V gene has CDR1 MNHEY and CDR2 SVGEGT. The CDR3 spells CASSYSPTSRDTQHF. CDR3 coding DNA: TGTGCCAGCAGTTACTCCCCGACCTCAAGGGATACGCAGCATTTT.

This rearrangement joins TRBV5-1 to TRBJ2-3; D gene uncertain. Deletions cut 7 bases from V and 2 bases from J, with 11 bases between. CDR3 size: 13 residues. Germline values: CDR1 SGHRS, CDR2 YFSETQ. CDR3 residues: CASRDSSTDTQYF. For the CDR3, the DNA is TGCGCCAGCCGCGACTCTTCCACAGATACGCAGTATTTT.

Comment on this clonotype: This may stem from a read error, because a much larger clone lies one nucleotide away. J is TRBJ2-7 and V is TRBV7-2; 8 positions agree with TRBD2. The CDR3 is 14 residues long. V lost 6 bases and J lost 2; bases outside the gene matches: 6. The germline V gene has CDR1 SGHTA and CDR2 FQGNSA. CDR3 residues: CASRVTSEAYEQYF. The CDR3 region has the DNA TGTGCCAGCAGAGTGACTAGCGAAGCCTACGAGCAGTACTTC.

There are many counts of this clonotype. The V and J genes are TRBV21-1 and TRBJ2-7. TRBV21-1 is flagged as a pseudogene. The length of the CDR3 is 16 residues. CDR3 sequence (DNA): TGTGCCAGCAGCAAAGTTGGCCAGCTACCTTCCTACGAGCAGTACTTC. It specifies CASSKVGQLPSYEQYF.

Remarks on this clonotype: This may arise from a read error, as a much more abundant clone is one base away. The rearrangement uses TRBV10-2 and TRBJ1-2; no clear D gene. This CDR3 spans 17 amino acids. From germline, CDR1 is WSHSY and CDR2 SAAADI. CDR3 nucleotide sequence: TGCGCCGGCAGTATACATTGCACTTCTAGAAAGACCTATGGCTACACCTTC. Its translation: CAGSIHCTSRKTYGYTF.